These 5 T cell receptor beta chains share one sample of origin, sequenced in a study of blood T cell repertoires in COVID-19. Using immunoSEQ multiplex PCR, the repertoire was profiled, and TCRdb retains in-frame clones only, with some absent. The profile shows about 62,000 clones, under 85% of them singletons. Material for sequencing was peripheral blood. The receptors were gathered from a woman aged 45-65 years with active or convalescent COVID-19.

This clone was seen once. V usage is TRBV2 and J usage is TRBJ1-1; D may be TRBD1 (5 bases). Trimming stripped 4 bases from V and 0 bases from J, with 9 bases between. CDR3 length equals 14 residues. Germline lookup yields CDR1 SNHLY and CDR2 FYNNEI. Written as DNA, the CDR3 is TGTGCCAGCAGTGTGGACACCCTGAACACTGAAGCTTTCTTT. Amino acids: CASSVDTLNTEAFF. The whole variable domain, filled in from reference TRBV2 and TRBJ1-1, reads EPEVTQTPSHQVTQMGQEVILRCVPISNHLYFYWYRQILGQKVEFLVSFYNNEISEKSEIFDDQFSVERPDGSNFTLKIRSTKLEDSAMYFCASSVDTLNTEAFFGQGTRLTVV.

The V and J genes are TRBV27 and TRBJ2-7, with 7 bases lining up with TRBD2. V lost 5 bases, J lost 0 bases, and 1 base stayed unmatched. The CDR3 loop spans 13 amino acids. Germline V lookup: CDR1 MNHEY, CDR2 SMNVEV (reference sequence). CDR3 in DNA: TGTGCCAGCAGTAGCGGGATCTCCTACGAGCAGTACTTC. Protein: CASSSGISYEQYF.

Remarks on this clone: The junction and the germline gene differ at one end; a read error may be behind it. The gene calls are TRBV30 and TRBJ1-5; TRBD1 is a possible D gene (6 bases). The CDR3 consists of 15 residues. The germline V gene encodes CDR1 GTSNPN and CDR2 SVGIG (reference sequence). The CDR3 DNA sequence: TGTGCCTGGAGTGCCCTGGACAGCCAAAATCATCCCCAGCATTTT. Protein product: CAWSALDSQNHPQHF. The variable domain in full, with the rest retrieved from reference TRBV30 and TRBJ1-5, is SQTIHQWPATLVQPVGSPLSLECTVEGTSNPNLYWYRQAAGRGLQLLFYSVGIGQISSEVPQNLSASRPQDRQFILSSKKLLLSDSGFYLCAWSALDSQNHPQHFGDGTRLSIL.

The rearrangement links TRBV19 to TRBJ2-2, with D possibly TRBD1 on 5 matching bases. CDR1 LNHDA and CDR2 SQIVND come from the germline V gene (reference sequence). This CDR3 comprises 14 residues. The V end was cut by 5 bases, the J end by 8 bases, with 15 bases between. The CDR3 region is CASSARTLSGELFF. CDR3 coding DNA: TGTGCCAGTAGTGCCCGGACATTGTCAGGGGAGCTGTTTTTT. Variable domain in full (rest from reference TRBV19 and TRBJ2-2): DGGITQSPKYLFRKEGQNVTLSCEQNLNHDAMYWYRQDPGQGLRLIYYSQIVNDFQKGDIAEGYSVSREKKESFPLTVTSAQKNPTAFYLCASSARTLSGELFFGEGSRLTVL.

This chain joins TRBV4-2 and TRBJ1-1; D is perhaps TRBD1 (5 bases). Germline V gene sequence: CDR1 LGHNA, CDR2 YNFKEQ. Trimming took off 1 base at V and 7 bases at J, with 13 bases between the two ends. This CDR3 region has 14 residues. CDR3 protein: CASSQGGGDGEAFF. DNA for the CDR3: TGTGCCAGCAGCCAAGGTGGGGGGGATGGTGAAGCTTTCTTT.